These 18 T cell receptor beta chains were sequenced from one sample in a study of cytomegalovirus exposure and HLA in healthy donors. The PCR made use of 60 Vbeta and 13 Jbeta primers. Clones were sequenced by immunoSEQ multiplex PCR, and TCRdb holds only the in-frame ones, with some missing. The table has approximately 290,000 clones, over 70% seen once; the top ten hold 0.3% to 0.35%. Sequencing used PBMCs. These receptors were obtained from a girl aged 2-9 years in good health and CMV-seronegative.

The chain recombines TRBV28 with TRBJ1-5; the D is unclear. The germline CDR1 and CDR2 sequences are MDHEN and SYDVKM. This CDR3 is built from 14 residues. Deletions cut 11 bases from V and 0 bases from J, with 14 bases between. For the CDR3, the DNA is TGTGCCGCTACTCGTCGGTATAGCAATCAGCCCCAGCATTTT. Protein: CAATRRYSNQPQHF.

CDR3 sequence: CASSLALQVTSGSGTDTQYF. The DNA of the CDR3 is TGCGCCAGCAGCTTGGCCCTTCAAGTTACTAGCGGGAGTGGTACAGATACGCAGTATTTT. The chain carries TRBV5-1 and TRBJ2-3; 11 bases align to TRBD2. The CDR3 loop spans 20 amino acids. The germline gives CDR1 SGHRS, CDR2 YFSETQ. V shed 0 bases, J shed 3 bases, and the junction held 15 bases outside the gene matches.

This clone was recorded a few times. The chain couples TRBV27 to TRBJ2-6; D not certain. This CDR3 comprises 15 residues. CDR1 and CDR2 (germline): MNHEY, SMNVEV (reference sequence). The V end was cut by 3 bases, the J end by 0 bases, with 6 bases between. This CDR3 is CASSFYPSGANVLTF. CDR3 coding DNA: TGTGCCAGCAGTTTTTATCCCTCTGGGGCCAACGTCCTGACTTTC.

The J gene is TRBJ2-5, the V gene TRBV4-2; TRBD2 aligns across 12 bases. The DNA end is more similar to TRBJ2-7, so the J call may be wrong. Germline assignment: CDR1 LGHNA and CDR2 YNFKEQ. The CDR3 spans 16 residues. This CDR3 reads CASSQPLAGGNYEQYF. CDR3 bases: TGTGCCAGCAGCCAGCCCCTAGCGGGAGGGAACTACGAGCAGTACTTC.

V and J are TRBV5-1 and TRBJ2-5; the D gene is possibly TRBD1 (5 bases). Germline values: CDR1 SGHRS, CDR2 YFSETQ. This CDR3 comprises 13 residues. V was trimmed by 2 bases and J by 2 bases, leaving 7 bases between them. Here the CDR3 reads CASSFRQQETQYF. CDR3 nucleotide sequence: TGCGCCAGCAGCTTCAGACAGCAAGAGACCCAGTACTTC.

This clone has only a few counts. This chain links TRBV27 with TRBJ2-7, with D maybe TRBD2 (6 bases). V was trimmed by 9 bases and J by 0 bases, leaving 12 bases between them. This CDR3 contains 13 residues. Germline V gene data show CDR1 as MNHEY and CDR2 as SMNVEV (reference sequence). CDR3 DNA: TGTGCCAGTACGGAGGGGAGCTCCTACGAGCAGTACTTC. The encoded protein is CASTEGSSYEQYF.

The chain combines TRBV27 with TRBJ1-5, with 9 bases aligning to TRBD1. The V gene end was trimmed by 6 bases and the J gene end by 0 bases; junction bases not matched to a gene: 6. This CDR3 comprises 16 residues. The V gene's germline CDR1 is MNHEY and CDR2 SMNVEV (reference sequence). The DNA of the CDR3 is TGTGCCAGCAGAAAGATACAGGGGGCTAGCAATCAGCCCCAGCATTTT. Translated: CASRKIQGASNQPQHF.

Remarks on this clone: The same CDR3 also results from other DNA sequences found in this sample. V usage is TRBV9 and J usage is TRBJ1-3; D is undetermined. Trimming shortened V by 0 bases and J by 0 bases, and 7 bases separated the two germline ends. In germline, CDR1 is SGDLS, CDR2 YYNGEE. This CDR3 has 15 amino acids. CDR3 amino acids: CASSVGGSSGNTIYF. For the CDR3, the DNA is TGTGCCAGCAGCGTAGGAGGTTCCTCTGGAAACACCATATATTTT.

V is TRBV5-1 and J is TRBJ2-5, with 7 bases matching TRBD1. Germline V gene lookup returns CDR1 SGHRS and CDR2 YFSETQ. This CDR3 has 14 residues. The V and J ends lost 4 bases and 4 bases, in that order; junction bases with no gene match: 7. CDR3 bases: TGCGCCAGCAGCCTCGACAGGGTTGGAGAGACCCAGTACTTC. Its protein is CASSLDRVGETQYF.

The rearrangement links TRBV19 to TRBJ2-1; 7 bases are shared with TRBD1. Germline loops: CDR1 LNHDA, CDR2 SQIVND (reference sequence). CDR3 length equals 19 residues. Trimming at V came to 2 bases and at J to 2 bases, leaving 15 bases not matched to a gene. The CDR3 nucleotides read TGTGCCAGTAGTATACCTTCACCATCAGACAGGGAAACCTACAATGAGCAGTTCTTC. It encodes CASSIPSPSDRETYNEQFF.

The chain carries TRBV28 and TRBJ1-6; 11 bases align to TRBD1. Trimming removed 4 bases from V and 9 bases from J; junction bases left unmatched: 5. There are 15 residues in the CDR3. Germline CDR1 is MDHEN and CDR2 is SYDVKM. Written as DNA, the CDR3 is TGTGCCAGCAGTTCCGGGACAGGGGGTAGTTCACCCCTCCACTTT. Its translation is CASSSGTGGSSPLHF.

This chain joins TRBV27 and TRBJ2-3; no firm D call. Germline values: CDR1 MNHEY, CDR2 SMNVEV (reference sequence). CDR3 length: 12 amino acids. Trimming took 4 bases from V and 8 from J, leaving 10 bases between them. CDR3 nucleotides: TGTGCCAGCAGTTCGCGAAGTGGTACGCAGTATTTT. This codes for CASSSRSGTQYF.

The chain combines TRBV5-1 with TRBJ1-2; 7 bases match TRBD1. The CDR3 is 14 residues long. Germline V gives CDR1 SGHRS, CDR2 YFSETQ. Losses at the gene ends were 4 bases for V and 4 bases for J; bases not matched to a gene: 7. This chain's CDR3 is CASSPRQGAYGYTF. The CDR3 coding sequence is TGCGCCAGCAGCCCTAGACAGGGTGCCTATGGCTACACCTTC.

The chain combines TRBV30 with TRBJ2-3, with TRBD2 identical over 15 bases. The CDR3 is made up of 15 amino acids. V dropped 5 bases and J dropped 11; count of bases not matched to a gene: 11. Per the germline V gene, CDR1 is GTSNPN and CDR2 is SVGIG (reference sequence). The CDR3 is CAWEPKGLAGGRQYF. For the CDR3, the DNA is TGTGCCTGGGAACCGAAGGGACTAGCGGGGGGTAGGCAGTATTTT.

The chain uses TRBV27 and TRBJ2-7, with D hard to call. This CDR3 has 10 amino acids. Germline V gene lookup returns CDR1 MNHEY and CDR2 SMNVEV (reference sequence). Trimming took off 8 bases at V and 4 bases at J, with 6 bases between the two ends. The CDR3 reads CASSLYEQYF. The CDR3 bases are TGTGCCAGCTCCCTATACGAGCAGTACTTC.

The chain has TRBV27 and TRBJ2-3, with 10 bases that match TRBD2. The V segment lost 4 bases and the J segment 3 bases; nucleotides outside the gene matches: 10. The V gene's germline CDR1 is MNHEY and CDR2 SMNVEV (reference sequence). CDR3 size: 17 residues. CDR3 nucleotide sequence: TGTGCCAGCAGTTACGGGCTAGCGGGGGTAGTTACAGATACGCAGTATTTT. Protein sequence: CASSYGLAGVVTDTQYF.

V gene TRBV6-5 combines with J gene TRBJ2-3; D might be TRBD2 (5 bases). The V end was cut by 2 bases, the J end by 5 bases, with 11 bases between. The CDR3 runs to 14 residues. Germline V gene data show CDR1 as MNHEY and CDR2 as SVGAGI. CDR3 DNA sequence: TGTGCCAGCAGTTACGCGGCTGAGGGAGATACGCAGTATTTT. Translating it yields CASSYAAEGDTQYF.

The chain links TRBV7-9 to TRBJ2-7, with 10 bases aligning to TRBD1. The CDR3 covers 15 residues. CDR1 is SEHNR, CDR2 FQNEAQ, per germline (reference sequence). After removal of 2 bases from V and 4 bases from J, the junction contained 5 bases not matched to a gene. The chain's CDR3 is CASSLWDRGRYEQYF. CDR3 DNA sequence: TGTGCCAGCAGCTTATGGGACAGGGGAAGATACGAGCAGTACTTC.